This TCR beta chain stems from a study of glioma-infiltrating T cells after dendritic cell vaccination. The CDR3 is 15 residues long. Germline CDR1 reads ENHRY; CDR2 reads SYGVKD. V was pared by 8 bases and J by 0 bases, with 14 bases between. Measured with immunoSEQ multiplex PCR; TCRdb has only the in-frame clones, and not every one. The table shows tens of thousands of clones, with roughly four fifths occurring only once. The time point is: after dendritic cell vaccination, including at tumor progression/relapse. Before vaccination, two weeks after the third vaccination, and at progression, PBMC were collected.

The input for sequencing was blood, taken after dendritic cell vaccination. This chain links TRBV10-3 with TRBJ2-1; D is ambiguous. The origin of this receptor is a human donor with glioblastoma. In DNA, the CDR3 is TGTGCCATCTCCCCGCAGGCGACCTCCTACAATGAGCAGTTCTTC. Its protein is CAISPQATSYNEQFF.